Sequencing of this T cell receptor (beta chain) was carried out in a study of shared clonotypes between healthy human individuals. Study-level findings and limits: Among a few donors, roughly 5.4% of naive CD4 clonotypes were found in common. Generally, naive subsets came out with larger estimated richness than memory subsets.

V was cut by 8 bases and J by 2 bases, with 7 bases left in between. CDR1 MNHEY and CDR2 SVGAGI come from the germline V gene. CDR3 size: 12 residues. TCRdb keeps only in-frame clones here, not all; method: immunoSEQ multiplex PCR. The sample records about 1 million clones, about 80% being singletons. This clone was detected only once. What it binds is unknown. The gene calls are TRBV6-5 and TRBJ1-3, with no clear D. The receptor was derived from a man aged 18 to 35 in good health. Some clones in this sample may be carry-over from other donors' samples. Input material: memory CD4+ T cells from PBMCs. Subset denoted: CD45RA-negative fraction. Here the CDR3 DNA reads TGTGCCAGCGGTCTACCTGGAAACACCATATATTTT. It yields the protein CASGLPGNTIYF.